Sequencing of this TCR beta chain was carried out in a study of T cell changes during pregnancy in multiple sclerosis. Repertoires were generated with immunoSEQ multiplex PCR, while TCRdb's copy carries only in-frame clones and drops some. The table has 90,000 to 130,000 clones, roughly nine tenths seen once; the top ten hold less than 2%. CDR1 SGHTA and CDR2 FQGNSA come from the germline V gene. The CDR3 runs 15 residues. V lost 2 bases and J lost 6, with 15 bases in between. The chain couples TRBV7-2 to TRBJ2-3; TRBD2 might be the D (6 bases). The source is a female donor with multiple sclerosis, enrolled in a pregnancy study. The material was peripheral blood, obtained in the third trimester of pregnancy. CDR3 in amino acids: CASSLRAAGIDTQYF. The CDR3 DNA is TGTGCCAGCAGCTTAAGAGCGGCGGGAATCGATACGCAGTATTTT.